A selection of T cell receptor beta chains follows, all from one sample in a study of shared clonotypes between healthy human individuals. This table comes from immunoSEQ multiplex PCR, and its TCRdb copy is limited to in-frame clones, with some not included. The repertoire includes around 990,000 clones, 60% to 85% of them detected once, and 0.89% sits in the top ten. Sequenced input: memory CD4+ T cells from PBMCs. These receptors all come from a man aged 18 to 29 in good health. Some clones in this sample may be carry-over from other donors' samples. The CDR3 runs from the conserved cysteine through the conserved F or W. Fields, in order: D gene, J gene, V gene, clone size, CDR3 DNA, CDR3 protein. A D gene is named only where the DNA matches it firmly. The listing skips clone size in some rows; elsewhere it reads once, few, many or a size class.

d_call: .
j_call: TRBJ2-1
v_call: TRBV18
clone_size: once
cdr3_nt: TGTGCCAGCTCACGGGGTGGGGTAAGCGGTGAGCAGTTCTTC
cdr3_aa: CASSRGGVSGEQFF

d_call: TRBD1
j_call: TRBJ1-2
v_call: TRBV12-5
clone_size: .
cdr3_nt: TGTGCTAGTGGTTTGGCCTTGGACAGGGTGGTTGGCTACACCTTC
cdr3_aa: CASGLALDRVVGYTF

d_call: TRBD2
j_call: TRBJ2-3
v_call: TRBV27
clone_size: .
cdr3_nt: TGTGCCAGCAGTCCCCGGACTAGGGAAGATACGCAGTATTTT
cdr3_aa: CASSPRTREDTQYF

d_call: TRBD2
j_call: TRBJ2-7
v_call: TRBV5-6
clone_size: .
cdr3_nt: TGTGCCAGCAGCTTGGGTGCGGGAGCCGTCTACGAGCAGTACTTC
cdr3_aa: CASSLGAGAVYEQYF

d_call: .
j_call: TRBJ1-2
v_call: TRBV28
clone_size: .
cdr3_nt: TGTGCCAGCAGTTTGGGGAACTATGGCTACACCTTC
cdr3_aa: CASSLGNYGYTF

d_call: .
j_call: TRBJ2-1
v_call: TRBV27
clone_size: .
cdr3_nt: TGTGCCAGCATTCATTTCGACAGACCCAATGAGCAGTTCTTC
cdr3_aa: CASIHFDRPNEQFF

d_call: TRBD2
j_call: TRBJ2-1
v_call: TRBV4-1
clone_size: .
cdr3_nt: TGCGCCAGCAGCCAAGCGACTAGCGGGAGGGGTGAGCAGTTCTTC
cdr3_aa: CASSQATSGRGEQFF

d_call: .
j_call: TRBJ2-2
v_call: TRBV7-9
clone_size: .
cdr3_nt: TGTGCCAGCAGCTTAACGACCGGGGAGCTGTTTTTT
cdr3_aa: CASSLTTGELFF

d_call: TRBD1
j_call: TRBJ1-1
v_call: TRBV6-5
clone_size: .
cdr3_nt: TGTGCCAGCAGCCCCCGGGACAGGGGGAACACTGAAGCTTTCTTT
cdr3_aa: CASSPRDRGNTEAFF

d_call: .
j_call: TRBJ1-1
v_call: TRBV11-2
clone_size: few
cdr3_nt: TGTGCCAGCAGCCTCGAGAGAAACACTGAAGCTTTCTTT
cdr3_aa: CASSLERNTEAFF

d_call: TRBD2
j_call: TRBJ2-7
v_call: TRBV7-6
clone_size: many
cdr3_nt: TGTGCCAGCAGCGCAGGCAGGGAGGGCGGGTGGAGCTCCTACGAGCAGTACTTC
cdr3_aa: CASSAGREGGWSSYEQYF

d_call: .
j_call: TRBJ2-5
v_call: TRBV30
clone_size: .
cdr3_nt: TGTGCCTGGCTCCAAAACCAAGAGACCCAGTACTTC
cdr3_aa: CAWLQNQETQYF

d_call: TRBD1
j_call: TRBJ2-7
v_call: TRBV4-1
clone_size: .
cdr3_nt: TGCGCCAGCAGACCTATTTACGGGACAGGCGACTACGAGCAGTACTTC
cdr3_aa: CASRPIYGTGDYEQYF

d_call: .
j_call: TRBJ1-2
v_call: TRBV5-4
clone_size: many
cdr3_nt: TGTGCCAGCAGCTTTTTACAGGAGGAATATGGCTACACCTTC
cdr3_aa: CASSFLQEEYGYTF

d_call: .
j_call: TRBJ1-2
v_call: TRBV7-6
clone_size: .
cdr3_nt: TGTGCCAGCAGCTTAGGGGGGGCGGTGGACTATGGCTACACCTTC
cdr3_aa: CASSLGGAVDYGYTF

d_call: .
j_call: TRBJ2-1
v_call: TRBV5-6
clone_size: .
cdr3_nt: TGTGCCAGCAGCCAAGGACGGACGAGCTCCTACAATGAGCAGTTCTTC
cdr3_aa: CASSQGRTSSYNEQFF

d_call: .
j_call: TRBJ1-1
v_call: TRBV6-1
clone_size: few
cdr3_nt: TGTGCCAGCAGGTCGGTCACTGAAGCTTTCTTT
cdr3_aa: CASRSVTEAFF

d_call: .
j_call: TRBJ1-1
v_call: TRBV6-1
clone_size: .
cdr3_nt: TGTGCCAGCAGTAGGGAGGGGCGCACTAACACTGAAGCTTTCTTT
cdr3_aa: CASSREGRTNTEAFF

d_call: .
j_call: TRBJ1-1
v_call: TRBV9
clone_size: few
cdr3_nt: TGTGCCAGCAGCGTAGCGAGCGTCGGGGGTCTGGCTTTCTTT
cdr3_aa: CASSVASVGGLAFF

d_call: .
j_call: TRBJ1-2
v_call: TRBV5-1
clone_size: .
cdr3_nt: TGCGCCAGCAGCTCACAGGGACCCGGCTACACCTTC
cdr3_aa: CASSSQGPGYTF

d_call: TRBD1
j_call: TRBJ1-2
v_call: TRBV29-1
clone_size: once
cdr3_nt: TGCAGCGTTCGTTCCGGGACAGGGAATCGTGGCTACACCTTC
cdr3_aa: CSVRSGTGNRGYTF

d_call: .
j_call: TRBJ2-7
v_call: TRBV5-1
clone_size: .
cdr3_nt: TGCGCCAGCAGCTTCGTCAGGGAGTTCGGCGAGCAGTACTTC
cdr3_aa: CASSFVREFGEQYF

d_call: .
j_call: TRBJ2-2
v_call: TRBV18
clone_size: .
cdr3_nt: TGTGCCAGCTCACCACCGGGGACACCGAACACCGGGGAGCTGTTTTTT
cdr3_aa: CASSPPGTPNTGELFF

d_call: .
j_call: TRBJ1-4
v_call: TRBV7-8
clone_size: .
cdr3_nt: TGTGCCAGCAGCGTCGAAGTTGGAACTAATGAAAAACTGTTTTTT
cdr3_aa: CASSVEVGTNEKLFF

d_call: .
j_call: TRBJ1-1
v_call: TRBV28
clone_size: .
cdr3_nt: TGTGCCAGCAGGCGGGTTTTTTGGAGCTCGAACACTGAAGCTTTCTTT
cdr3_aa: CASRRVFWSSNTEAFF

d_call: TRBD1
j_call: TRBJ2-5
v_call: TRBV5-1
clone_size: .
cdr3_nt: TGCGCCAGCAGCCCTCAGACAGGGCCCCAAGAGACCCAGTACTTC
cdr3_aa: CASSPQTGPQETQYF

d_call: .
j_call: TRBJ2-1
v_call: TRBV5-1
clone_size: .
cdr3_nt: TGCGCCAGCAGCTTGTGGCCTAGCATTGGTCCGGGCTCCTACAATGAGCAGTTCTTC
cdr3_aa: CASSLWPSIGPGSYNEQFF

d_call: .
j_call: TRBJ2-7
v_call: TRBV7-8
clone_size: .
cdr3_nt: TGTGCCAGCAGCTTAGACAGAGGACAGTACTTC
cdr3_aa: CASSLDRGQYF

d_call: TRBD1
j_call: TRBJ2-5
v_call: TRBV18
clone_size: .
cdr3_nt: TGTGCCAGCTCACCAACGGGACAGGGGAAGGAGACCCAGTACTTC
cdr3_aa: CASSPTGQGKETQYF